This T cell receptor (beta chain) was sequenced during a study of blood T cell repertoires in COVID-19. Study-level information: COVID-19 samples collected from the United States, Italy and Spain covered acute and convalescent phases. T cells, B-cell-depleted T cells, or PBMCs supplied cDNA or gDNA.

Germline CDR1 reads SGHNT; CDR2 reads YYREEE (reference sequence). The V end lost 0 bases, the J end lost 2 bases, and 12 bases lay between the germline ends. The CDR3 contains 16 residues. Authors' analysis steps: Amplified reference gene primers provided the basis for estimating nucleated cell counts. TCRdb keeps only in-frame clones here, not all; method: immunoSEQ multiplex PCR. V and J calls and clone size follow that table, whereas D and trimming were derived from the DNA. The sample carries about 150,000 clones, over 70% recorded once. The origin of this receptor is a human donor in a cohort sampled during active COVID-19. The chain joins TRBV5-4 to TRBJ1-3; no definite D call. Sequenced material: peripheral blood. CDR3 in amino acids: CASSLALGVPGNTIYF. DNA for the CDR3: TGTGCCAGCAGCTTGGCCTTGGGCGTCCCTGGAAACACCATATATTTT.